The clone carrying this T cell receptor (beta chain) showed up just once. Its specificity is unknown. This entry belongs to a study of cytomegalovirus exposure and HLA in healthy donors. Germline CDR1 and CDR2: SGHRS and YFSETQ. The CDR3 consists of 18 residues. V lost 0 bases and J lost 2; bases outside the gene matches: 4. The PCR used 60 Vbeta and 13 Jbeta primers. Libraries were prepared by immunoSEQ multiplex PCR; TCRdb keeps only in-frame clonotypes and omits some of them. The sample carries roughly 120,000 clones, around 82% recorded once. General study results and limits: The productive fraction for most TCR beta V segments was about 90% or about 30% in an earlier analysis.

V is TRBV5-1 and J is TRBJ2-6; TRBD1 matches 11 bases. The specimen was PBMCs. This sequence originates from a middle-aged man in good health and CMV-seronegative. CDR3 nucleotides: TGCGCCAGCAGCTTGGTAGGACAGGGGGCGCCTGGGGCCAACGTCCTGACTTTC. Translating it yields CASSLVGQGAPGANVLTF.